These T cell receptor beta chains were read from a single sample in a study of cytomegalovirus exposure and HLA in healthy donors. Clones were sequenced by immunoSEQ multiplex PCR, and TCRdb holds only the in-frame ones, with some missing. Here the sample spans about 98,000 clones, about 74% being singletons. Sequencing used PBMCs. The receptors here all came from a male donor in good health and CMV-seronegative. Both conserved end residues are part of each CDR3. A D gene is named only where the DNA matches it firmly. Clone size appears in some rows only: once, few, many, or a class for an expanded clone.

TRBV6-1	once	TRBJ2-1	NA	CASSEGGGGRGGNEQFF	TGTGCCAGCAGTGAAGGGGGGGGCGGGAGAGGGGGCAATGAGCAGTTCTTC
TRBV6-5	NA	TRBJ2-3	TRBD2	CASRGSGSTDTQYF	TGTGCCAGCAGAGGTAGCGGGAGTACAGATACGCAGTATTTT
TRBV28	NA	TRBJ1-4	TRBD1	CASSLGQANEKLFF	TGTGCCAGCAGCCTGGGACAGGCGAATGAAAAACTGTTTTTT
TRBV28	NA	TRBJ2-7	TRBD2	CASSFLRGTYEQYF	TGTGCCAGCAGTTTTTTGCGGGGGACCTACGAGCAGTACTTC
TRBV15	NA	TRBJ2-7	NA	CATSARQGLGYEQYF	TGTGCCACCAGCGCCCGTCAGGGGTTGGGTTACGAGCAGTACTTC
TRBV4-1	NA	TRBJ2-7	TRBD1	CASSQGDREPYEQYF	TGCGCCAGCAGCCAAGGGGACAGGGAACCCTACGAGCAGTACTTC
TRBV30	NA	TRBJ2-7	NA	CAWSFQGHEQYF	TGTGCCTGGAGTTTCCAGGGGCACGAGCAGTACTTC
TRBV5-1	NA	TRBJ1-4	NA	CASSLGAVATNEKLFF	TGCGCCAGCAGCTTGGGCGCGGTTGCAACTAATGAAAAACTGTTTTTT
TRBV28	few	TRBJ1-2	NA	CASSSAGVGYTF	TGTGCCAGCAGTTCGGCAGGGGTTGGCTACACCTTC
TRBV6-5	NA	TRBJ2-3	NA	CASSYSGSTDTQYF	TGTGCCAGCAGTTACTCCGGGAGCACAGATACGCAGTATTTT
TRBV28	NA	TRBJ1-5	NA	CASRPSAYSNQPQHF	TGTGCCAGCAGACCCAGCGCATATAGCAATCAGCCCCAGCATTTT
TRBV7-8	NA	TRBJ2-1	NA	CASSLRDGLAQWPYNEQFF	TGTGCCAGCAGCTTACGAGATGGCCTAGCGCAATGGCCCTACAATGAGCAGTTCTTC
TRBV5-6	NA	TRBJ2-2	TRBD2	CASSRTPGGGTGELFF	TGTGCCAGCAGCCGGACCCCTGGGGGGGGGACCGGGGAGCTGTTTTTT
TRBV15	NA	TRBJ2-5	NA	CATSRASPQETQYF	TGTGCCACCAGCAGAGCTAGCCCCCAGGAGACCCAGTACTTC
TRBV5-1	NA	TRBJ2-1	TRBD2	CASSFITSGRYESYNEQFF	TGCGCCAGCAGCTTTATAACTAGCGGGAGGTATGAGTCCTACAATGAGCAGTTCTTC
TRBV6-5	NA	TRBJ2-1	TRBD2	CASSYSPGGFYNEQFF	TGTGCCAGCAGTTACTCCCCGGGAGGGTTCTACAATGAGCAGTTCTTC
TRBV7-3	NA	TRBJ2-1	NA	CASSGGPGSYNEQFF	TGTGCCAGCAGCGGAGGGCCCGGCAGCTACAATGAGCAGTTCTTC
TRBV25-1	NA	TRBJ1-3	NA	CATSRESSGNTIYF	TGTGCCACCTCGCGCGAATCCTCTGGAAACACCATATATTTT
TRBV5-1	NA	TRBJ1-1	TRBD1	CASSLALGQGVEAFF	TGCGCCAGCAGCTTGGCCCTAGGACAGGGGGTTGAAGCTTTCTTT
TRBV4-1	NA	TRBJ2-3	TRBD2	CASSQQTTGLAMTDTQYF	TGCGCCAGCAGCCAACAAACTACGGGACTAGCGATGACAGATACGCAGTATTTT
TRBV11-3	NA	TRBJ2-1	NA	CASSSRSFPSSYNEQFF	TGTGCCAGCAGTTCGAGGTCCTTCCCTAGCTCCTACAATGAGCAGTTCTTC
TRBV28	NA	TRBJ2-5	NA	CASRLPGSGETQYF	TGTGCCAGCAGGCTACCAGGGTCAGGGGAGACCCAGTACTTC
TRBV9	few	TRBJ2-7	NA	CASSVEARYEQYF	TGTGCCAGCAGCGTAGAGGCGAGGTACGAGCAGTACTTC
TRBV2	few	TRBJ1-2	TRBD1	CASRKGTGQGIDGYTF	TGTGCCAGCAGGAAGGGTACGGGACAGGGGATCGATGGCTACACCTTC
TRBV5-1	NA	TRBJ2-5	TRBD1	CASSGRTGTAQETQYF	TGCGCCAGCAGCGGACGGACAGGGACTGCCCAAGAGACCCAGTACTTC
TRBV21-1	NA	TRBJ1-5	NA	CASSKAGPADNQPQHF	TGTGCCAGCAGCAAAGCAGGGCCAGCGGACAATCAGCCCCAGCATTTT
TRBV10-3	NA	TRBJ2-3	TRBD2	CAISTTSGSGTDTQYF	TGTGCCATCAGCACCACTAGCGGGAGTGGAACAGATACGCAGTATTTT
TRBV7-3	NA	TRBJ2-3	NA	CASSPGTRDTQYF	TGTGCCAGCAGCCCCGGTACCCGAGATACGCAGTATTTT
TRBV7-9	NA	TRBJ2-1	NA	CASSLGLGLSSYNEQFF	TGTGCCAGCAGCTTAGGACTAGGTTTAAGCTCCTACAATGAGCAGTTCTTC
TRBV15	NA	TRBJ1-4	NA	CATSRDGYTDEKLFF	TGTGCCACCAGCAGAGATGGCTACACAGATGAAAAACTGTTTTTT
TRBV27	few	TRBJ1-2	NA	CASSSPPGVQGYTF	TGTGCCAGCAGTTCCCCCCCGGGGGTCCAGGGCTACACCTTC
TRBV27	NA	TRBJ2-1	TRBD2	CASTGLAGVTIGNEQFF	TGTGCCAGCACTGGACTAGCGGGAGTTACTATTGGCAATGAGCAGTTCTTC
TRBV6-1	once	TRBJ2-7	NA	CASRPQGSSYEQYF	TGTGCCAGCAGACCCCAGGGGTCTTCCTACGAGCAGTACTTC
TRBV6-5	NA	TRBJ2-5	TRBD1	CASSPGTGGETQYF	TGTGCCAGCAGCCCGGGGACAGGGGGGGAGACCCAGTACTTC
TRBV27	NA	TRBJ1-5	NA	CASSLTGNTQPQHF	TGTGCCAGCAGTTTGACAGGTAATACTCAGCCCCAGCATTTT
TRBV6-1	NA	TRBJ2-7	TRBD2	CVSSLGGGWYEQYF	TGTGTCAGCAGCCTTGGCGGGGGGTGGTACGAGCAGTACTTC
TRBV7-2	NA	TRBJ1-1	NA	CASSFVNTEAFF	TGTGCCAGCAGCTTCGTGAACACTGAAGCTTTCTTT
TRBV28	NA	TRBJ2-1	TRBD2	CASSPFGRAYNEQFF	TGTGCCAGCAGTCCCTTCGGGAGGGCCTACAATGAGCAGTTCTTC
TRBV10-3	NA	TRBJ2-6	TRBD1	CAISRQGETGANVLTF	TGTGCCATCAGTCGACAGGGGGAGACTGGGGCCAACGTCCTGACTTTC
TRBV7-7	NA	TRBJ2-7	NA	CASSLERGGIAGEQYF	TGTGCCAGCAGCTTAGAGCGAGGCGGGATTGCGGGCGAGCAGTACTTC
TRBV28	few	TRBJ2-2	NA	CASSLEFGYDLVINGELFF	TGTGCCAGCAGTTTGGAGTTTGGATACGATTTAGTAATCAACGGGGAGCTGTTTTTT
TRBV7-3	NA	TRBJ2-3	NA	CASSPDSGSSTDTQYF	TGTGCCAGCAGCCCCGATAGCGGTTCTAGCACAGATACGCAGTATTTT
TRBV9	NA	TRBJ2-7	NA	CASSVGAGYEQYF	TGTGCCAGCAGCGTAGGGGCGGGTTACGAGCAGTACTTC
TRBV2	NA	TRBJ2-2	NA	CASSEVRANTGELFF	TGTGCCAGCAGTGAAGTCAGGGCGAACACCGGGGAGCTGTTTTTT
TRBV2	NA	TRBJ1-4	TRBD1	CASRDRGGKLFF	TGTGCCAGCCGGGACAGGGGGGGGAAACTGTTTTTT